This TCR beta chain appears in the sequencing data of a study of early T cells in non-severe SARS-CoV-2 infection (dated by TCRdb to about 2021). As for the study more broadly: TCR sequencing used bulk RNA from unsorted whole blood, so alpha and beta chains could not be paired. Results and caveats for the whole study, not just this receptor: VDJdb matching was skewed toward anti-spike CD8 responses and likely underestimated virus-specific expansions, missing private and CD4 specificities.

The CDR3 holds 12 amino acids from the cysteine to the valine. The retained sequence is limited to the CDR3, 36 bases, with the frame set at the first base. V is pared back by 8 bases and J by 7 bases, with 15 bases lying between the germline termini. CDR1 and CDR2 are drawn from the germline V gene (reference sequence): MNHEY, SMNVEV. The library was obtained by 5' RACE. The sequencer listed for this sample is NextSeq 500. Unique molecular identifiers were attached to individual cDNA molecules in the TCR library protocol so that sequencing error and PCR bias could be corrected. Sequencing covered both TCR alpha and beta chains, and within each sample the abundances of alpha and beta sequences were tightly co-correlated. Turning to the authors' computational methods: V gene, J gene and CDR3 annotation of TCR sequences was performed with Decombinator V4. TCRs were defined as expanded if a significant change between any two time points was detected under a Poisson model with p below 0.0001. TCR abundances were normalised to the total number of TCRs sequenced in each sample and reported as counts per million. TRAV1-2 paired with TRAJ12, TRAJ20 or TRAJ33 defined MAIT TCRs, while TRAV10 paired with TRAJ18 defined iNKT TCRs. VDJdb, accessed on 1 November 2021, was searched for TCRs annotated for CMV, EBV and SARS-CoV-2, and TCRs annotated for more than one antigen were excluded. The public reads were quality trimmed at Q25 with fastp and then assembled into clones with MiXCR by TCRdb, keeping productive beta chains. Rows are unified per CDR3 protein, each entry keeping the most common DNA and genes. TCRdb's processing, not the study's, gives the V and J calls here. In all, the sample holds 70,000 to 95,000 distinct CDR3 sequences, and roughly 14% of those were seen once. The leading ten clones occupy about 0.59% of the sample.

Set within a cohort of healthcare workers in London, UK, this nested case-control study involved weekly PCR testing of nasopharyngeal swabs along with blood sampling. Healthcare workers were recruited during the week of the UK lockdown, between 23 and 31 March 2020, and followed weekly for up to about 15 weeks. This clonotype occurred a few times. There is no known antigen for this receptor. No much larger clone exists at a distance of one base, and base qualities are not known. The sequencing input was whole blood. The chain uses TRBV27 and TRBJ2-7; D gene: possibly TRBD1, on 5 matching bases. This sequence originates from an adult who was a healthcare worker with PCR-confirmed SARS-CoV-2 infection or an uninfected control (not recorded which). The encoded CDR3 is CASRSRVGEQYV. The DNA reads TGTGCCAGCCGGAGCAGGGTAGGGGAGCAGTACGTC.